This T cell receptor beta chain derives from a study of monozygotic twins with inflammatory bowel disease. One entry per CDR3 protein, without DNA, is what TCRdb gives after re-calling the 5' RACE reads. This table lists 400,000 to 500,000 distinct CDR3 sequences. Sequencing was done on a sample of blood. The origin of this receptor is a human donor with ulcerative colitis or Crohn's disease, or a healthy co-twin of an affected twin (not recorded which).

The CDR3 loop reads CATSRAQTEQFF. The chain employs TRBV15 and TRBJ2-1. Germline V gene sequence: CDR1 LNHNV, CDR2 YYDKDF (reference sequence). The CDR3 has 12 residues.